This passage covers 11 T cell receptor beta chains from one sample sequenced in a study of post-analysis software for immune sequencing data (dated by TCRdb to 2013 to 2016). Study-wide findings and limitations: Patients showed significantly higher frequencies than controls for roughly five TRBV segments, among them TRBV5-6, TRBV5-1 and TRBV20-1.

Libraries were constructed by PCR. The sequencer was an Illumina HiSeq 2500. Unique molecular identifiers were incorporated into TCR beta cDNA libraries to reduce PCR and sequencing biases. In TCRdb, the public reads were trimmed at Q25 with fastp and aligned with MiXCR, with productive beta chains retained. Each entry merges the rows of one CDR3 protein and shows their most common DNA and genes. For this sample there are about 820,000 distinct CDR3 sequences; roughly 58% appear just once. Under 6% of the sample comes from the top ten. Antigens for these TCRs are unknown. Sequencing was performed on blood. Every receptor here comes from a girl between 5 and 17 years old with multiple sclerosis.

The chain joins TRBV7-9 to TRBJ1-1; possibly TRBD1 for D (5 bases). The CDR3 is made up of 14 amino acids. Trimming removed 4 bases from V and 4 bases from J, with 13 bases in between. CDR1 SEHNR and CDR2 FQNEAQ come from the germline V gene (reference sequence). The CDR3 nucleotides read TGTGCCAGCAGCTCTCTGGGGCAGGGCACTGAAGCTTTCTTT. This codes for CASSSLGQGTEAFF.

CDR3 DNA: TGTGCCACCAGCCGGGGGGGATCTAGCACAGATACGCAGTATTTT. As protein: CATSRGGSSTDTQYF. The chain combines TRBV24-1 with TRBJ2-3; TRBD2 agrees at 8 bases. Germline values: CDR1 KGHDR, CDR2 SFDVKD. J gave up 0 bases and V 7 bases, and 5 bases lay outside the gene matches. This CDR3 spans 15 amino acids.

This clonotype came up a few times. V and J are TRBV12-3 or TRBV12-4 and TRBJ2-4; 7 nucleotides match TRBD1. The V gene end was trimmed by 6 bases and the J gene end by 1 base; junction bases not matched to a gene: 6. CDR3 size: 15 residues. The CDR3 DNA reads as TGTGCCAGCAGAGACAGGGAAAGGGCCAAAAACATTCAGTACTTC. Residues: CASRDRERAKNIQYF.

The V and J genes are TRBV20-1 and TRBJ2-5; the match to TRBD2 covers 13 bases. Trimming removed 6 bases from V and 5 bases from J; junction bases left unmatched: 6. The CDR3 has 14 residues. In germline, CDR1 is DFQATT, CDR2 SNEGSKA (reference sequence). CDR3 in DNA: TGCAGTGCACACGGACTAGCGGGAGAGGAGACCCAGTACTTC. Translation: CSAHGLAGEETQYF.

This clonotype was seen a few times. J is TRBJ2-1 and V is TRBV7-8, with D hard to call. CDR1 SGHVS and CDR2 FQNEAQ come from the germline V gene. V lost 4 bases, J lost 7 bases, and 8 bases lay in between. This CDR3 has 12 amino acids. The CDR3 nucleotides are TGTGCCAGCAGCTCGCCTCCAAATGAGCAGTTCTTC. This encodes CASSSPPNEQFF.

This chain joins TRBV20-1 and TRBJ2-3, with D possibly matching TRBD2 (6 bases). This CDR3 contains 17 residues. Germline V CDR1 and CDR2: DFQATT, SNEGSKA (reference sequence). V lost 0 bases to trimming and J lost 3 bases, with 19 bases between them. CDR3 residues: CSARDWYPGEDTDTQYF. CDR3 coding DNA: TGCAGTGCTAGAGATTGGTATCCGGGAGAGGATACAGATACGCAGTATTTT.

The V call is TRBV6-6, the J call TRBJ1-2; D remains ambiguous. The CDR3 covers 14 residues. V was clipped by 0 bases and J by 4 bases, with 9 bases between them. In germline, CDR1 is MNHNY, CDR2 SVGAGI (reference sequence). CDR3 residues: CASSYSNPFYGYTF. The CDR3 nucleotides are TGTGCCAGCAGTTACTCGAATCCTTTCTATGGCTACACCTTC.

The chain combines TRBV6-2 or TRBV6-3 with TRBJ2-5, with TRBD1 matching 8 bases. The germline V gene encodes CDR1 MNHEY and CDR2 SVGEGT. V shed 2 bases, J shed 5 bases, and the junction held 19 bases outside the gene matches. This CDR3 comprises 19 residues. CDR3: CASSYEYSYKDRGDETQYF. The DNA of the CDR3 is TGTGCCAGCAGTTACGAGTATTCGTATAAAGACAGGGGAGACGAGACCCAGTACTTC.

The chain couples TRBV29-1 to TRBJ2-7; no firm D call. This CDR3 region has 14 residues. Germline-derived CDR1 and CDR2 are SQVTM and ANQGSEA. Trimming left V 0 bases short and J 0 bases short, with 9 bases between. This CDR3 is CSVEESRSSYEQYF. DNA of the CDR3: TGCAGCGTTGAAGAAAGCCGGAGCTCCTACGAGCAGTACTTC.

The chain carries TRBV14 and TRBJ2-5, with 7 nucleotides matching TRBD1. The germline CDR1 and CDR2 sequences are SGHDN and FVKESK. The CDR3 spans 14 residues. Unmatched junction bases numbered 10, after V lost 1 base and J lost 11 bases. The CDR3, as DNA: TGTGCCAGCAGCCAAGGGACAGGCCGCTACGGGCAGTACTTC. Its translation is CASSQGTGRYGQYF.

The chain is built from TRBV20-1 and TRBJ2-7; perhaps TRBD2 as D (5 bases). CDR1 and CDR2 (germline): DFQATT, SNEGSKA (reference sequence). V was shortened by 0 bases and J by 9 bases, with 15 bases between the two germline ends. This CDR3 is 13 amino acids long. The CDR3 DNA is TGCAGTGCTAGAGATCTAGCAGGAGTCGCGCAGTACTTC. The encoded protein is CSARDLAGVAQYF.